The following is a TCR beta chain sequence with its context. The antigen this receptor binds is unknown. The record has no base qualities; no much larger clone is one base away. The immunoSEQ Assay, a bias-controlled multiplex PCR, was used to amplify TCRbeta CDR3 regions from genomic DNA. The paper's data handling went like this. The number of nucleated cells in each sample was estimated from the amplification of reference gene primers within the assay. To quantify the absolute abundance of each unique TCRbeta CDR3 rearrangement, sequence reads were collapsed and filtered. For each sample, productive Simpson clonality was calculated as the square root of Simpson's diversity index over productive rearrangements. What TCRdb holds here is the immuneACCESS table cut down to in-frame rearrangements. Part of the clones is not present; checked against another copy, under half of the missing clones reflect an unresolved V gene, and the others are unexplained. V and J calls and clone size are those listed in that table; D and trimming were worked out from the DNA. Recorded for this sample are under 130,000 clones; approximately 80% of them occurred a single time. Around a tenth of the sample is in the top ten clones.

These data originate in a study of blood T cell repertoires in COVID-19 (TCRdb year 2020). Describing the broader study: Samples from collaborators originated in the United States, Italy and Spain and spanned both the acute and convalescent phases of COVID-19. The prospective study material was composed of cDNA or gDNA derived from T cells, B-cell-depleted T cells, or PBMCs. Subjects who had been exposed to COVID-19, were actively infected with it, or had recovered from it provided the deeply sampled blood TCRbeta repertoires that made up the dataset. A freely available public database, intended as a resource for researchers studying the immune response to SARS-CoV-2, is where the repertoires were released. The samples were drawn from the first 160 participants of the ongoing ImmuneRACE study and from roughly 1,300 subjects provided by 6 global collaborators. The sample metadata nearly always contained a de-identified subject ID, COVID-19 status, age in years and sex. Where HLA class I and class II types were available, the types were taken from metadata supplied by the sample provider, not from assay-based typing.

The collaborating institutions used their own protocols to collect whole blood in K2EDTA tubes. For TCRbeta analysis, collaborator samples were shipped as frozen whole blood, as isolated PBMCs, or as DNA extracted from either sample type. Study-wide conclusions, independent of this receptor: The quantity of clinical and demographic metadata differed by source and by participant and was supplied without curation.

The CDR1 and CDR2 encoded by the germline V gene (reference sequence) are SEHNR and FQNEAQ. Trimming leaves V shorter by 7 bases and J shorter by 6 bases, with the junction holding 17 bases beyond the gene matches. The CDR3 spans 17 residues, from the cysteine through the phenylalanine. Solely the CDR3 DNA is kept, with 51 bases framed from the first base. The sequenced sample was peripheral blood. The source is a woman aged 70 to 79 with acute or convalescent COVID-19. The receptor chain draws on TRBV7-9 and TRBJ2-3, and 9 junction bases match TRBD1. The CDR3 corresponds to CASTPHPTGGQGDTQYF. Here is the DNA: TGTGCCAGCACCCCTCACCCTACAGGGGGCCAGGGGGATACGCAGTATTTT.